This paragraph reports one T cell receptor beta chain. This specimen comes from a study of blood T cell repertoires in COVID-19. About the research overall: PBMCs, B-cell-depleted T cells, or T cells were the source of the cDNA or gDNA that made up the material.

Germline values: CDR1 LGHDT, CDR2 YNNKEL (reference sequence). The CDR3 has 14 amino acids. Trimming removed 4 bases at V and 5 bases at J, with 12 bases between. Original methodology: Reference gene primers were amplified, and this amplification served to estimate nucleated cell counts. Generated by immunoSEQ multiplex PCR, the TCRdb table keeps only in-frame clones and is missing some. V, J and clone size derive from that table, while D and trimming were established from the DNA sequence. The top ten hold 0.83% of the sample, which has about 250,000 clones, nearly 95% seen once. This rearrangement joins TRBV3-1 (or the pseudogene TRBV3-2) to TRBJ2-4, with D unresolved. The clonotype originates from a man under 40 with COVID-19, enrolled during active disease. Sequenced material: peripheral blood. CDR3 coding DNA: TGTGCCAGCAGCCTCTCTTTTGCGGAAAACATTCAGTACTTC. Its translation: CASSLSFAENIQYF.